The sequence of this TCR beta chain was determined in a study of blood T cell repertoires in COVID-19 (TCRdb year 2020). For the wider study: Collaborator samples came from the United States, Italy and Spain and covered acute and convalescent phases of COVID-19. The material from the prospective study consisted of cDNA or gDNA derived from T cells, B-cell-depleted T cells, or PBMCs. Subjects who had been exposed to COVID-19, were actively infected with it, or had recovered from it provided the deeply sampled blood TCRbeta repertoires that made up the dataset. A freely available public database, intended as a resource for researchers studying the immune response to SARS-CoV-2, is where the repertoires were released. The samples were drawn from two sources: the first 160 participants of the ongoing ImmuneRACE study, and over 950 subjects contributed by 6 global collaborators. Nearly every sample came with metadata listing a de-identified subject ID, COVID-19 status, age in years and sex. HLA class I and class II types, where available, came from metadata supplied by the sample provider rather than from assay-based typing. Results and caveats for the whole study, not just this receptor: The amount of clinical and demographic metadata varied by source and participant and was provided uncurated.

TCRbeta CDR3 regions were amplified from genomic DNA using the immunoSEQ Assay, a bias-controlled multiplex PCR. The authors' analysis ran thus. The number of nucleated cells in each sample was estimated by amplification of reference gene primers within the assay. To quantify the absolute abundance of each unique TCRbeta CDR3 rearrangement, sequence reads were collapsed and filtered. Productive Simpson clonality was computed per sample as the square root of Simpson's diversity index over productive rearrangements. Drawn from immuneACCESS, this table holds only the in-frame rearrangements with V and J called that TCRdb kept. Clones are partly lost; checked studies trace under half to an unresolved V gene and leave the rest unexplained. V, J and clone size are those of that table, while D and trimming were read from the DNA. This sample holds about 290,000 clones; about nine tenths were observed only once. The ten most abundant clones make up around 1.7% of the sample.

Participants in the prospective study were aged roughly 18 to 100 years, lived in 20 to 25 United States geographic areas, and enrolled through a virtual design. In the prospective study, participants were assigned to cohorts based on the clinical history participants reported in a screening survey and a study questionnaire. ImmuneRACE Cohort 3 recovered participants were defined by two consecutive negative NP/OP PCR tests, healthcare professional clearance, or symptom resolution. Each participant in the prospective study had whole blood, serum and a nasopharyngeal or oropharyngeal swab collected by mobile phlebotomists. Prospective study participants could optionally give additional blood draws and questionnaires over an approximately 2-month period. Before DNA extraction, blood samples from the prospective study were shipped at room temperature or frozen. Here V drops 4 bases and J drops 6 bases, and the junction holds 9 bases not matched to any gene. The germline V gene sets CDR1 to MGHRA and CDR2 to YSYEKL. The CDR3 numbers 18 residues from cysteine through phenylalanine. Of all the DNA, just the CDR3 is kept, 54 bases in frame from base 1.

On this clone: The specificity of this receptor is unknown. There are no base qualities to consult, and no much larger clone falls within one base.

Sequencing was performed on PBMCs or T cells enriched from blood (not recorded which). The clonotype comes from a middle-aged woman who had recovered from COVID-19. Recombination joined TRBV4-1 with TRBJ2-1, with TRBD2 matching 16 junction bases. The CDR3 here reads CASSLGLAGGKVSNEQFF. The sequenced DNA is TGCGCCAGCAGCCTGGGACTAGCGGGGGGGAAAGTCAGCAATGAGCAGTTCTTC.